This TCR beta chain was profiled in a study of T cells in Graves' hyperthyroidism and ophthalmopathy. Overall study findings and caveats: Using 13 V-J features, a model discriminated ophthalmopathy from stable hyperthyroidism.

As for this clonotype: The antigen remains unidentified.

CDR3 length equals 16 residues. The germline V gene has CDR1 LNHDA and CDR2 SQIVND (reference sequence). V lost 1 base and J lost 5, with 15 bases in between. TCR beta CDR3 sequences were amplified from RNA transcripts. The TCR CDR3 was amplified in a first-round RT-PCR using the HTBI primer set. TCRdb reanalysed the multiplex PCR reads using MiXCR and keeps one entry per CDR3 protein. The sample lists fewer than 450,000 distinct CDR3 sequences; around 15% were seen once. The study included ophthalmopathy patients with Clinical Activity Score at least 3, NOSPECS grade at least 4 and duration under 3 months. It was uncontrolled infection, other autoimmune disease, pregnancy or lactation that excluded patients. Together with thyroid ultrasound, orbital computed tomography, serum thyroxine and TRAb, clinical symptoms were used for diagnoses.

The sequenced material came from blood. The sequence came from a woman aged 60 to 75 with Graves' ophthalmopathy. This chain links TRBV19 with TRBJ2-1; D gene ambiguous. The CDR3 bases are TGTGCCAGTAGTATAGTAGGGCGAGGATGGAACAATGAGCAGTTCTTC. Translating gives CASSIVGRGWNNEQFF.